This T cell receptor (beta chain) was identified in a study of blood T cells in healthy people across ages. Study results and caveats: Diversity was higher, and naive CD4+ cells more numerous, in long-lived donors than in aged donors. The recorded TCR beta diversity per million T cells decreased in a roughly linear manner with age.

Concerning this clonotype itself: What it recognizes is unknown.

Germline V lookup: CDR1 MNHEY, CDR2 SMNVEV (reference sequence). V gave up 4 bases and J gave up 0 bases, with 12 bases separating them. This CDR3 region has 15 residues. Primers used in a second PCR of about 6 to 11 cycles were a sample-barcoded 5' primer and a J-beta primer mix. Each CDR3 protein is one row after TCRdb ran MiXCR on the 5' RACE reads. The sample yields 1.5 million or so distinct CDR3 sequences, 35% to 45% seen once. The sequencing sample was made of blood. The gene calls are TRBV27 and TRBJ1-1; D is perhaps TRBD1 (5 bases). This sequence was found in a woman between 18 and 29 years old in good health. The CDR3, as DNA: TGTGCCAGCAGTTCTCCGGGACGCCTGAACACTGAAGCTTTCTTT. Translation: CASSSPGRLNTEAFF.